This TCR beta chain was sequenced for a study of monozygotic twins with inflammatory bowel disease. This CDR3 spans 14 amino acids. The germline V gene encodes CDR1 LGHNA and CDR2 YSLEER. Each donor supplied about 2.5 ml of blood. From its re-call of the 5' RACE reads, TCRdb lists each CDR3 protein once, without DNA. Its clone listing holds 350,000 to 400,000 distinct CDR3 sequences. This sequence was found in a human donor with ulcerative colitis or Crohn's disease, or a healthy co-twin of an affected twin (not recorded which). The chain recombines TRBV4-3 with TRBJ1-2; there is no DNA to check the TCRdb D call of TRBD1. Source material: blood. The CDR3: CASSRTRNLHGYTF.